This T cell receptor beta chain was observed in a study of early T cells in non-severe SARS-CoV-2 infection. A remark on this clonotype: Its antigen remains unknown.

MiXCR was run by TCRdb on the 5' RACE reads, yielding one entry per CDR3 protein. This table holds about 130,000 distinct CDR3 sequences, under 15% found once. Study-wide results and limits: A preference for anti-spike CD8 responses marked VDJdb matching, which missed private and CD4 specificities.

The CDR3 contains 15 residues. Trimming removed 4 bases at V and 4 bases at J, with 14 bases between. Germline-derived CDR1 and CDR2 are SGHRS and YFSETQ. This TCR was sampled from an adult who was a healthcare worker with PCR-confirmed SARS-CoV-2 infection or an uninfected control (not recorded which). The chain couples TRBV5-1 to TRBJ2-2; D remains ambiguous. Input material: whole blood. Written as DNA, the CDR3 is TGCGCCAGCAGCGTAAGATCCAGCTTCACCGGGGAGCTGTTTTTT. It is translated as CASSVRSSFTGELFF.